A selection of T cell receptor beta chains follows, all from one sample in a study of blood T cell repertoires in COVID-19. Assay used: immunoSEQ multiplex PCR; TCRdb lists only in-frame clones, some missing. The sample carries approximately 230,000 clones, around 86% recorded once. Sequencing was done on a sample of PBMCs or T cells enriched from blood (not recorded which). Every receptor here comes from a man aged 40-55 years who had recovered from COVID-19. Each CDR3 is given with its conserved first and last residue. Fields, in order: clone size, J gene, V gene, D gene, CDR3 DNA, CDR3 protein. A D gene is named only where the DNA matches it firmly. Clone size, where shown, is once, few, many, or a class for clones that have expanded.

>NA|TRBJ1-5|TRBV19|NA
TGTGCCAGTACCCTATTTAGGGAGGGGGGCAATCAGCCCCAGCATTTT
CASTLFREGGNQPQHF
>once|TRBJ1-2|TRBV25-1|TRBD1
TGTGCCAGCACCGGTGAAATTGGGACAGGATATGGCTACACCTTC
CASTGEIGTGYGYTF
>few|TRBJ1-5|TRBV19|NA
TGTGCCAGTAGTATCACGGACAGTCAGCCCCAGCATTTT
CASSITDSQPQHF
>NA|TRBJ1-1|TRBV9|TRBD1
TGTGCCAGCAGCCCCCGGACAGGGTGGGACACTGAAGCTTTCTTT
CASSPRTGWDTEAFF
>NA|TRBJ2-7|TRBV6-5|TRBD1
TGTGCCAGCAGCTGGACAGGGGGTTACGAGCAGTACTTC
CASSWTGGYEQYF
>once|TRBJ1-1|TRBV5-1|TRBD1
TGCGCCAGCGGAGCGGACAGGGACACTGAAGCTTTCTTT
CASGADRDTEAFF
>NA|TRBJ1-1|TRBV5-4|TRBD1
TGTGCCAGCAGCTTCGACAGGGCGAACACTGAAGCTTTCTTT
CASSFDRANTEAFF
>NA|TRBJ1-2|TRBV7-2|TRBD1
TGTGCCAGCAGCTTAGCGCTACAGGGGCTGGGTGGCTACACCTTC
CASSLALQGLGGYTF
>NA|TRBJ2-3|TRBV28|NA
TGTGCCAGCAGTTTCTATCGGAGGGGCGACACAGATACGCAGTATTTT
CASSFYRRGDTDTQYF
>NA|TRBJ1-1|TRBV18|TRBD1
TGTGCCAGCAAGGACAGGGGAATGAACACTGAAGCTTTCTTT
CASKDRGMNTEAFF
>NA|TRBJ1-5|TRBV9|NA
TGTGCCAGCAGCGTACAAGGACAGCCGGAGCAGCCCCAGCATTTT
CASSVQGQPEQPQHF
>NA|TRBJ1-2|TRBV4-3|NA
TGCGCCAGCAGCCCTGCGCCCACCCTCGGGGGCTACACCTTC
CASSPAPTLGGYTF
>NA|TRBJ2-1|TRBV7-2|TRBD2
TGTGCCAGCAGCTGGATGGGACTAGCCCCCCATGAGCAGTTCTTC
CASSWMGLAPHEQFF
>NA|TRBJ2-7|TRBV6-5|NA
TGTGCCAGCAGGAGGAGTCGCACCTACGAGCAGTACTTC
CASRRSRTYEQYF
>NA|TRBJ2-1|TRBV6-5|NA
TGTGCCAGTAGCACCGGCAGTTACCGGTTCTTC
CASSTGSYRFF
>NA|TRBJ2-1|TRBV5-1|NA
TGCGCCAGCAGCTTGGTCCCAGAGGATGAGCAGTTCTTC
CASSLVPEDEQFF
>NA|TRBJ2-3|TRBV5-1|TRBD2
TGCGCCAGCACCCCTCGGGGGGGGCCGGGTACGCAGTATTTT
CASTPRGGPGTQYF
>once|TRBJ2-6|TRBV30|NA
TGTGCCTGGAGTAAAACTAGCTCTGGGGCCAACGTCCTGACTTTC
CAWSKTSSGANVLTF
>NA|TRBJ1-1|TRBV28|TRBD1
TGTGCCAGCAGTTTGGCCGGGACAGTGAACACTGAAGCTTTCTTT
CASSLAGTVNTEAFF
>few|TRBJ1-3|TRBV28|TRBD1
TGTGCCAGCAGTGCCACAGGGGAGATAAACACCATATATTTT
CASSATGEINTIYF
>NA|TRBJ2-2|TRBV10-1|NA
TGCGCCAGCAGTCCGACACTGAGTGGAAGCACCGGGGAGCTGTTTTTT
CASSPTLSGSTGELFF
>once|TRBJ2-7|TRBV6-2/TRBV6-3|TRBD1
TGTGCCAGCAGTTTTACCTCCGGCAGGGGGACCTACGAGCAGTACTTC
CASSFTSGRGTYEQYF
>NA|TRBJ1-2|TRBV7-9|NA
TGTGCCAGCAGCTTAGCATCGGGGAATGGCTTTAACTATGGCTACACCTTC
CASSLASGNGFNYGYTF
>NA|TRBJ2-3|TRBV6-5|NA
TGTGCCAGCAGTCCGACTGAAGATACGCAGTATTTT
CASSPTEDTQYF
>NA|TRBJ1-5|TRBV27|NA
TGTGCCAGCAGTTTGCGAGGCTTAGGTAATCAGCCCCAGCATTTT
CASSLRGLGNQPQHF
>NA|TRBJ1-1|TRBV18|NA
TGTGCCAGCTCACCAGGGGCGGACACTGAAGCTTTCTTT
CASSPGADTEAFF
>NA|TRBJ2-5|TRBV5-1|TRBD1
TGCGCCAGCAGCTCGACCGGGACAGGGGGGGAAGAGACCCAGTACTTC
CASSSTGTGGEETQYF
>few|TRBJ1-3|TRBV7-9|NA
TGTGCCAGCAGAAAGGGAGAAGTCTCTGGAAACACCATATATTTT
CASRKGEVSGNTIYF
>NA|TRBJ2-3|TRBV5-6|NA
TGTGCCAGCCGTCCAACCGGGACCCTCCGACTAGGCCCAGATACGCAGTATTTT
CASRPTGTLRLGPDTQYF
>few|TRBJ1-1|TRBV27|NA
TGTGCCAGCAGTTTATACCTCGGGACACCGAACACTGAAGCTTTCTTT
CASSLYLGTPNTEAFF
>NA|TRBJ2-3|TRBV27|NA
TGTGCCAGCAGTTTATCGATCCAGGCGACGCATACGCAGTATTTT
CASSLSIQATHTQYF
>NA|TRBJ1-6|TRBV10-3|TRBD1
TGTGCCATCAGCTTAGACAGGGGCAATTCACCCCTCCACTTT
CAISLDRGNSPLHF
>few|TRBJ1-3|TRBV7-2|NA
TGTGCCAGCAGCTCTACCCTTTGGGGCTTTCGGAACACCATATATTTT
CASSSTLWGFRNTIYF
>once|TRBJ2-5|TRBV7-9|TRBD1
TGTGCCAGCAGCTTGGGGCAGGGGGATGAGACCCAGTACTTC
CASSLGQGDETQYF
>NA|TRBJ1-1|TRBV7-2|NA
TGTGCCAGCAGCTTAAGTTCCTTCGGTCCTAGCACTGAAGCTTTCTTT
CASSLSSFGPSTEAFF
>NA|TRBJ2-1|TRBV7-9|TRBD1
TGTGCCAGCAGCCTTGGGACAGTTTACAATGAGCAGTTCTTC
CASSLGTVYNEQFF
>NA|TRBJ2-7|TRBV5-5|NA
TGTGCCAGCAGCTTGAGGGCGGGTCCCGACGAGCAGTACTTC
CASSLRAGPDEQYF
>NA|TRBJ2-3|TRBV28|TRBD1
TGTGCCAGCAGTGCGGACAGGTGGTTGACAGATACGCAGTATTTT
CASSADRWLTDTQYF
>NA|TRBJ2-3|TRBV9|NA
TGTGCCAGCAGCGTAGGGCTAGCTAGCACAGATACGCAGTATTTT
CASSVGLASTDTQYF
>NA|TRBJ2-3|TRBV11-3|TRBD2
TGTGCCAGCAGCTTTAGCGGGTTCACAGATACGCAGTATTTT
CASSFSGFTDTQYF
>NA|TRBJ1-2|TRBV30|NA
TGTGCCTGGAGTGTCCTACAGGGCTATGGCTACACCTTC
CAWSVLQGYGYTF
>once|TRBJ1-1|TRBV7-9|TRBD1
TGTGCCAGCAGCTTACAGGGGGTCACTGAAGCTTTCTTT
CASSLQGVTEAFF
>NA|TRBJ2-1|TRBV5-1|TRBD2
TGCGCCAGCAGCTTCGGTGGGGGAGGGCCCAACTACAATGAGCAGTTCTTC
CASSFGGGGPNYNEQFF
>NA|TRBJ1-4|TRBV4-1|NA
TGCGCCAGCAGCCAAAACGAGGAGCAACTGTTTTTT
CASSQNEEQLFF
>NA|TRBJ2-5|TRBV9|NA
TGTGCCAGCAGCGTAGAGTGGGGGCGCGGTGAGACCCAGTACTTC
CASSVEWGRGETQYF
>NA|TRBJ1-2|TRBV19|TRBD1
TGTGCCGCGGGAACCGGGACAGGGCCCGGGGAGGAGTATGGCTACACCTTC
CAAGTGTGPGEEYGYTF
>NA|TRBJ2-3|TRBV19|NA
TGTGCCAGTAGTATTCTAGGGACAGGGCTTTCTAGCGGGTTCACAGATACGCAGTATTTT
CASSILGTGLSSGFTDTQYF
>NA|TRBJ2-6|TRBV28|TRBD1
TGTGCCAGCAGTTTCGGGACAGGGTTTAACTCTGGGGCCAACGTCCTGACTTTC
CASSFGTGFNSGANVLTF
>few|TRBJ2-5|TRBV3-1/TRBV3-2|NA
TGTGCCAGCAGCTACTTGGAGACCCAGTACTTC
CASSYLETQYF
>NA|TRBJ2-5|TRBV30|NA
TGTGCCTGGGGAGGTGGGGGCCACGAGACCCAGTACTTC
CAWGGGGHETQYF
>NA|TRBJ1-1|TRBV15|TRBD1
TGTGCCACCAGCAGGGGGGGACAGCCCCGGGAAGCTTTCTTT
CATSRGGQPREAFF
>NA|TRBJ2-7|TRBV5-6|TRBD2
TGTGCCGGCGGGCCAGCGGGAGGGAACGAGCAGTACTTC
CAGGPAGGNEQYF
>once|TRBJ1-4|TRBV5-1|NA
TGCGCCAGCAGCTGGAGAGCACTTAATGAAAAACTGTTTTTT
CASSWRALNEKLFF
>NA|TRBJ2-1|TRBV6-4|TRBD2
TGTGCCAGCAGCTCGACTAGCGGAGCCCCCTACAATGAGCAGTTCTTC
CASSSTSGAPYNEQFF
>NA|TRBJ1-2|TRBV3-1/TRBV3-2|TRBD1
TGTGCCAGCAGCCAAGGAATGGGACAGGTGAACTATGGCTACACCTTC
CASSQGMGQVNYGYTF
>few|TRBJ1-4|TRBV11-2|TRBD1
TGTGCCAGCAGCTTGGATGACAGGGCTTTAGGGGAAAAACTGTTTTTT
CASSLDDRALGEKLFF
>NA|TRBJ2-1|TRBV19|TRBD2
TGTGCCAGTAGTGCGTTTAGCGGGAGGTCGGTCCATGAGCAGTTCTTC
CASSAFSGRSVHEQFF
>NA|TRBJ2-3|TRBV14|NA
TGTGCCAGCAGCCAAGGGGTCCTGTGGGCAGACACAGATACGCAGTATTTT
CASSQGVLWADTDTQYF